This is a list of T cell receptor beta chains from one sample in a study of blood T cell repertoires in COVID-19. Method: immunoSEQ multiplex PCR; TCRdb's copy keeps in-frame clones and lacks some. The sample lists 140,000 or so clones; 80% to 85% were seen once. The sample taken for sequencing was peripheral blood. Every receptor here comes from a human donor in a cohort sampled during active COVID-19. Each CDR3 is given with its conserved first and last residue. A D gene is named only where the DNA matches it firmly. Only part of the rows carry a size: once, few, many, or a class if the clone is expanded.

D gene: NA; V gene: TRBV6-1; clone size: NA; J gene: TRBJ1-3; CDR3 protein: CASSEGGQRNTIYF; CDR3 DNA: TGTGCCAGCAGTGAAGGAGGTCAGAGAAACACCATATATTTT
D gene: NA; V gene: TRBV3-1/TRBV3-2; clone size: NA; J gene: TRBJ2-4; CDR3 protein: CASSQDSQSRLLIAKNIQYF; CDR3 DNA: TGTGCCAGCAGCCAAGATTCCCAATCTAGACTGTTAATAGCCAAAAACATTCAGTACTTC
D gene: NA; V gene: TRBV3-1/TRBV3-2; clone size: NA; J gene: TRBJ2-7; CDR3 protein: CASSERYEQYF; CDR3 DNA: TGTGCCAGCAGCGAGAGGTACGAGCAGTACTTC
D gene: TRBD1; V gene: TRBV27; clone size: NA; J gene: TRBJ1-2; CDR3 protein: CASGDRGPRGGGYTF; CDR3 DNA: TGTGCCAGCGGAGACAGGGGGCCCAGGGGGGGTGGCTACACCTTC
D gene: NA; V gene: TRBV10-3; clone size: NA; J gene: TRBJ1-2; CDR3 protein: CATTDSYGYTF; CDR3 DNA: TGTGCCACGACGGACAGCTATGGCTACACCTTC
D gene: NA; V gene: TRBV6-4; clone size: NA; J gene: TRBJ2-1; CDR3 protein: CASSDAGREQFF; CDR3 DNA: TGTGCCAGCAGTGACGCGGGTAGGGAGCAGTTCTTC
D gene: TRBD1; V gene: TRBV28; clone size: NA; J gene: TRBJ1-2; CDR3 protein: CASSRGEGGYTF; CDR3 DNA: TGTGCCAGCAGCAGGGGGGAAGGCGGCTACACCTTC
D gene: NA; V gene: TRBV5-1; clone size: NA; J gene: TRBJ1-3; CDR3 protein: CASSPGQSSGNTIYF; CDR3 DNA: TGCGCCAGCAGCCCCGGACAGAGCTCTGGAAACACCATATATTTT
D gene: NA; V gene: TRBV5-4; clone size: NA; J gene: TRBJ1-2; CDR3 protein: CASSPGHIRNYGYTF; CDR3 DNA: TGTGCCAGCAGCCCGGGACATATAAGGAACTATGGCTACACCTTC
D gene: NA; V gene: TRBV19; clone size: NA; J gene: TRBJ1-3; CDR3 protein: CASSIPRQGAGNTIYF; CDR3 DNA: TGTGCCAGTAGTATACCCCGGCAGGGCGCTGGAAACACCATATATTTT
D gene: NA; V gene: TRBV7-9; clone size: NA; J gene: TRBJ2-3; CDR3 protein: CASSLRRGPGDTQYF; CDR3 DNA: TGTGCCAGCAGCTTGAGGCGGGGGCCGGGAGATACGCAGTATTTT
D gene: TRBD1; V gene: TRBV2; clone size: NA; J gene: TRBJ2-3; CDR3 protein: CASNSGGSRTDTQYF; CDR3 DNA: TGTGCCAGCAATTCAGGGGGTAGTAGGACAGATACGCAGTATTTT
D gene: TRBD2; V gene: TRBV3-1/TRBV3-2; clone size: NA; J gene: TRBJ2-3; CDR3 protein: CASSQDPRGGSDTQYF; CDR3 DNA: TGTGCCAGCAGCCAAGACCCCCGGGGGGGCTCAGATACGCAGTATTTT
D gene: NA; V gene: TRBV6-5; clone size: NA; J gene: TRBJ1-5; CDR3 protein: CASAQGNQPQHF; CDR3 DNA: TGTGCCAGCGCACAGGGCAATCAGCCCCAGCATTTT
D gene: NA; V gene: TRBV5-8; clone size: NA; J gene: TRBJ2-5; CDR3 protein: CASHQGSRETQYF; CDR3 DNA: TGTGCCAGCCACCAGGGCAGTAGGGAGACCCAGTACTTC
D gene: TRBD2; V gene: TRBV4-1; clone size: once; J gene: TRBJ2-7; CDR3 protein: CASSLGASGGIYEQYF; CDR3 DNA: TGCGCCAGCAGCCTTGGAGCTAGCGGGGGGATCTACGAGCAGTACTTC
D gene: NA; V gene: TRBV21-1; clone size: NA; J gene: TRBJ2-2; CDR3 protein: CASSKRDRDTGELFF; CDR3 DNA: TGTGCCAGCAGCAAAAGGGACAGAGACACCGGGGAGCTGTTTTTT
D gene: NA; V gene: TRBV5-1; clone size: NA; J gene: TRBJ2-1; CDR3 protein: CASSLEAGSYNEQFF; CDR3 DNA: TGCGCCAGCAGCTTGGAGGCAGGGTCGTACAATGAGCAGTTCTTC
D gene: NA; V gene: TRBV28; clone size: few; J gene: TRBJ2-1; CDR3 protein: CASSLVADNEQFF; CDR3 DNA: TGTGCCAGCAGTTTAGTGGCGGACAATGAGCAGTTCTTC
D gene: NA; V gene: TRBV19; clone size: few; J gene: TRBJ2-2; CDR3 protein: CATRGLAGELFF; CDR3 DNA: TGTGCCACACGGGGGTTGGCCGGGGAGCTGTTTTTT
D gene: TRBD1; V gene: TRBV19; clone size: NA; J gene: TRBJ2-1; CDR3 protein: CASSGQRQGGNEQFF; CDR3 DNA: TGTGCCAGTAGTGGACAGAGACAGGGGGGGAATGAGCAGTTCTTC
D gene: NA; V gene: TRBV11-2; clone size: NA; J gene: TRBJ2-1; CDR3 protein: CASSLDGRGSYNEQFF; CDR3 DNA: TGTGCCAGCAGCTTAGATGGCAGGGGCTCCTACAATGAGCAGTTCTTC
D gene: TRBD1; V gene: TRBV11-2; clone size: NA; J gene: TRBJ2-7; CDR3 protein: CASSWGQGSYEQYF; CDR3 DNA: TGTGCCAGCAGCTGGGGACAGGGCAGCTACGAGCAGTACTTC
D gene: TRBD1; V gene: TRBV7-2; clone size: NA; J gene: TRBJ1-5; CDR3 protein: CASSSTGVKGNQPQHF; CDR3 DNA: TGTGCCAGCAGCTCGACAGGGGTAAAGGGGAATCAGCCCCAGCATTTT
D gene: TRBD2; V gene: TRBV7-3; clone size: NA; J gene: TRBJ2-2; CDR3 protein: CASSLRAAGGTGELFF; CDR3 DNA: TGTGCCAGCAGCTTAAGGGCAGCGGGGGGAACCGGGGAGCTGTTTTTT
D gene: TRBD1; V gene: TRBV28; clone size: few; J gene: TRBJ2-1; CDR3 protein: CASSPGTGGGNEQFF; CDR3 DNA: TGTGCCAGCAGCCCCGGGACAGGGGGTGGCAATGAGCAGTTCTTC
D gene: NA; V gene: TRBV4-1; clone size: NA; J gene: TRBJ1-3; CDR3 protein: CASSYRPLSSGNTIYF; CDR3 DNA: TGCGCCAGCAGCTACAGGCCATTGAGCTCTGGAAACACCATATATTTT
D gene: TRBD2; V gene: TRBV28; clone size: NA; J gene: TRBJ2-3; CDR3 protein: CASSLSTSGGTDTQYF; CDR3 DNA: TGTGCCAGCAGTCTCTCGACTAGCGGGGGCACAGATACGCAGTATTTT
D gene: TRBD1; V gene: TRBV19; clone size: NA; J gene: TRBJ2-5; CDR3 protein: CASSHLPRDRWQTQYF; CDR3 DNA: TGTGCCAGTAGTCACCTACCCCGGGACAGGTGGCAGACCCAGTACTTC
D gene: NA; V gene: TRBV11-2; clone size: NA; J gene: TRBJ2-5; CDR3 protein: CASSLAGTWETQYF; CDR3 DNA: TGTGCCAGCAGCTTAGCTGGGACTTGGGAGACCCAGTACTTC
D gene: NA; V gene: TRBV15; clone size: NA; J gene: TRBJ1-4; CDR3 protein: CATSSTTGSTNEKLFF; CDR3 DNA: TGTGCCACCAGCAGTACCACAGGGTCAACTAATGAAAAACTGTTTTTT
D gene: TRBD2; V gene: TRBV4-2; clone size: NA; J gene: TRBJ2-7; CDR3 protein: CASSRGGGASEYEQYF; CDR3 DNA: TGTGCCAGCAGCCGGGGCGGGGGGGCTAGCGAATACGAGCAGTACTTC
D gene: TRBD1; V gene: TRBV28; clone size: once; J gene: TRBJ1-4; CDR3 protein: CASRYQGAPNEKLFF; CDR3 DNA: TGTGCCAGCAGGTATCAGGGGGCGCCTAATGAAAAACTGTTTTTT
D gene: TRBD1; V gene: TRBV3-1/TRBV3-2; clone size: NA; J gene: TRBJ2-7; CDR3 protein: CASSHDSRDRGKEQYF; CDR3 DNA: TGTGCCAGCAGCCATGACAGCCGGGACAGGGGGAAAGAGCAGTACTTC
D gene: TRBD1; V gene: TRBV12-3/TRBV12-4; clone size: NA; J gene: TRBJ1-2; CDR3 protein: CASSTGAGYGYTF; CDR3 DNA: TGTGCCAGCAGTACAGGGGCAGGCTATGGCTACACCTTC
D gene: TRBD1; V gene: TRBV2; clone size: NA; J gene: TRBJ1-1; CDR3 protein: CASGVGTGEWSTEAFF; CDR3 DNA: TGTGCCAGTGGCGTGGGGACAGGGGAATGGAGCACTGAAGCTTTCTTT
D gene: NA; V gene: TRBV29-1; clone size: few; J gene: TRBJ1-3; CDR3 protein: CSVVWQASGNTIYF; CDR3 DNA: TGCAGCGTTGTTTGGCAGGCCTCTGGAAACACCATATATTTT
D gene: TRBD1; V gene: TRBV6-5; clone size: NA; J gene: TRBJ2-1; CDR3 protein: CASIAYRGSYNEQFF; CDR3 DNA: TGTGCCAGCATTGCGTACAGGGGCTCCTACAATGAGCAGTTCTTC
D gene: NA; V gene: TRBV7-6; clone size: NA; J gene: TRBJ1-3; CDR3 protein: CASQATSSGNTIYF; CDR3 DNA: TGTGCCTCCCAGGCGACCAGCTCTGGAAACACCATATATTTT
D gene: NA; V gene: TRBV6-1; clone size: NA; J gene: TRBJ1-1; CDR3 protein: CASSEGGNTEAFF; CDR3 DNA: TGTGCCAGCAGTGAAGGCGGGAACACTGAAGCTTTCTTT
D gene: NA; V gene: TRBV28; clone size: few; J gene: TRBJ1-5; CDR3 protein: CASKQGNQPQHF; CDR3 DNA: TGTGCCAGCAAACAGGGCAATCAGCCCCAGCATTTT
D gene: TRBD2; V gene: TRBV28; clone size: NA; J gene: TRBJ2-7; CDR3 protein: CASSLASGGAVVYEQYF; CDR3 DNA: TGTGCCAGCAGTTTAGCTAGCGGGGGGGCCGTCGTTTACGAGCAGTACTTC
D gene: TRBD2; V gene: TRBV2; clone size: NA; J gene: TRBJ2-3; CDR3 protein: CASSDQQWGGDTQYF; CDR3 DNA: TGTGCCAGCAGTGATCAGCAGTGGGGGGGAGATACGCAGTATTTT
D gene: TRBD1; V gene: TRBV7-9; clone size: few; J gene: TRBJ1-4; CDR3 protein: CASSEGQGAVGKLFF; CDR3 DNA: TGTGCCAGCAGCGAGGGACAGGGGGCTGTTGGAAAACTGTTTTTT
D gene: TRBD2; V gene: TRBV2; clone size: NA; J gene: TRBJ2-1; CDR3 protein: CAGRASSGGASEQFF; CDR3 DNA: TGTGCCGGGCGTGCGTCTAGCGGGGGGGCTAGTGAGCAGTTCTTC
D gene: TRBD2; V gene: TRBV7-9; clone size: NA; J gene: TRBJ2-3; CDR3 protein: CASSFRAGGAPDTQYF; CDR3 DNA: TGTGCCAGCAGCTTCCGAGCGGGGGGGGCTCCAGATACGCAGTATTTT
D gene: NA; V gene: TRBV9; clone size: NA; J gene: TRBJ2-3; CDR3 protein: CASSPYRAVDTQYF; CDR3 DNA: TGTGCCAGCAGCCCCTACAGGGCTGTGGATACGCAGTATTTT
D gene: TRBD2; V gene: TRBV7-9; clone size: NA; J gene: TRBJ2-3; CDR3 protein: CASSLGLAGGSDTQYF; CDR3 DNA: TGTGCCAGCAGCTTAGGACTAGCGGGGGGCTCAGATACGCAGTATTTT
D gene: NA; V gene: TRBV19; clone size: NA; J gene: TRBJ2-4; CDR3 protein: CASSGRAAKNIQYF; CDR3 DNA: TGTGCCAGTAGCGGCAGGGCAGCCAAAAACATTCAGTACTTC
D gene: TRBD1; V gene: TRBV2; clone size: NA; J gene: TRBJ2-7; CDR3 protein: CASRGQGGEQYF; CDR3 DNA: TGTGCCAGCAGGGGACAGGGCGGAGAGCAGTACTTC
D gene: TRBD2; V gene: TRBV5-1; clone size: NA; J gene: TRBJ2-1; CDR3 protein: CASSPLAAGAYNEQFF; CDR3 DNA: TGCGCCAGCAGCCCCCTCGCAGCGGGGGCCTACAATGAGCAGTTCTTC
D gene: NA; V gene: TRBV2; clone size: NA; J gene: TRBJ2-5; CDR3 protein: CAMGYQETQYF; CDR3 DNA: TGTGCCATGGGCTATCAAGAGACCCAGTACTTC